A single sample gave rise to the 14 T cell receptor beta chains below, sequenced in a study of blood T cell repertoires in COVID-19 (TCRdb year 2020). Library preparation was by the immunoSEQ multiplex PCR assay. In its TCRdb copy, this immuneACCESS table keeps in-frame sequences only and misses some clones. Where compared with another copy, unresolved V genes explain less than half of these, and the others have no known cause. This sample comprises about 160,000 clones, about 90% of them detected only once. The ten largest clones represent 4.5% to 5% of the sample. The specimen sequenced was peripheral blood. These receptors were collected from a man aged 30-40 years with COVID-19, enrolled during active disease.

The gene calls are TRBV9 and TRBJ2-5, with TRBD2 matching 11 bases. V lost 4 bases to trimming and J lost 2 bases; unmatched junction nucleotides: 4. CDR1 SGDLS and CDR2 YYNGEE come from the germline V gene. CDR3 size: 15 residues. This chain's CDR3 is CASSPRLAGQETQYF. CDR3 nucleotide sequence: TGTGCCAGCAGCCCCCGACTAGCGGGACAAGAGACCCAGTACTTC.

This chain uses TRBV7-9 with TRBJ2-1; maybe TRBD2 (6 bases). V lost 6 bases, J lost 7 bases, and 13 bases lay in between. Germline V lookup: CDR1 SEHNR, CDR2 FQNEAQ (reference sequence). The CDR3 loop spans 13 amino acids. The CDR3 DNA reads TGTGCCAGCAGGAAATCCGGGGGTAATGAGCAGTTCTTC. Amino acids: CASRKSGGNEQFF.

The chain links TRBV20-1 to TRBJ1-5; the D gene is possibly TRBD1 (6 bases). The CDR3 has 13 amino acids. The germline V and J ends were trimmed by 3 bases and 1 base, with 7 bases remaining between them. CDR1 DFQATT and CDR2 SNEGSKA come from the germline V gene (reference sequence). CDR3: CSASTGSNQPQHF. The DNA of the CDR3 is TGCAGTGCTAGTACAGGGAGCAATCAGCCCCAGCATTTT.

The chain has TRBV7-9 and TRBJ2-3; 8 bases are a match to TRBD2. Germline V gene sequence: CDR1 SEHNR, CDR2 FQNEAQ (reference sequence). This CDR3 is 16 amino acids long. The V gene end was trimmed by 7 bases and the J gene end by 0 bases; junction bases not matched to a gene: 9. The CDR3 coding sequence is TGTGCCAGCAAGATATGGCGGGGGGCTAGCACAGATACGCAGTATTTT. This codes for CASKIWRGASTDTQYF.

The chain joins TRBV28 to TRBJ1-6, with 8 bases that match TRBD1. The V segment lost 4 bases and the J segment 5 bases; nucleotides outside the gene matches: 7. This CDR3 has 16 amino acids. Germline-derived CDR1 and CDR2 are MDHEN and SYDVKM. In DNA form, the CDR3 reads TGTGCCAGCAGTTCCCCAGGGGGCCCCGATAATTCACCCCTCCACTTT. Translating gives CASSSPGGPDNSPLHF.

The chain carries TRBV18 and TRBJ2-7; weak D call: TRBD1 (5 bases). The V end was cut by 2 bases, the J end by 6 bases, with 14 bases between. The germline gives CDR1 KGHSH, CDR2 LQKENI. This CDR3 spans 14 amino acids. For the CDR3, the DNA is TGTGCCAGCTCACCAGGATCAGGGCCGGGCGAGCAGTACTTC. It specifies CASSPGSGPGEQYF.

This sequence joins TRBV27 and TRBJ2-7, with 11 bases that match TRBD1. Unmatched junction bases numbered 5, after V lost 6 bases and J lost 4 bases. The CDR3 length is 14 residues. Germline values: CDR1 MNHEY, CDR2 SMNVEV (reference sequence). The CDR3 here is CASRYGQGAYEQYF. The CDR3 coding sequence is TGTGCCAGCAGATATGGACAGGGGGCGTACGAGCAGTACTTC.

The V gene is TRBV6-2 or TRBV6-3, the J gene TRBJ2-7, with D tentatively TRBD2 (5 bases). This CDR3 has 17 amino acids. CDR1 and CDR2 (germline): MNHEY, SVGEGT. V lost 0 bases, J lost 3 bases, and 18 bases lay in between. CDR3: CASSYSIEGTSLYEQYF. CDR3 coding DNA: TGTGCCAGCAGTTACTCGATAGAGGGTACGTCCCTCTACGAGCAGTACTTC.

The chain couples TRBV7-6 to TRBJ2-5, with 13 bases that match TRBD2. V lost 7 bases, J lost 3 bases, and 2 bases stayed unmatched. CDR1 and CDR2 (germline): SGHVS, FNYEAQ. The CDR3 has 14 residues. Here the CDR3 reads CASNGLAGEETQYF. The DNA of the CDR3 is TGTGCCAGCAACGGACTAGCGGGGGAAGAGACCCAGTACTTC.

In the case of this clone: Other nucleotide sequences in the sample specify the same CDR3. V and J are TRBV7-2 and TRBJ1-5; TRBD1 matches 8 bases. With V trimmed by 5 bases and J by 5 bases, 5 bases remained unmatched. CDR3 length: 14 amino acids. Germline loops: CDR1 SGHTA, CDR2 FQGNSA. CDR3 sequence (DNA): TGTGCCAGCAGCCTCGACAGGGGACATCAGCCCCAGCATTTT. Its translation: CASSLDRGHQPQHF.

V usage is TRBV9 and J usage is TRBJ1-2; 10 nucleotides agree with TRBD1. After removal of 3 bases from V and 4 bases from J, the junction contained 0 bases not matched to a gene. Germline CDR1 reads SGDLS; CDR2 reads YYNGEE. The CDR3 runs 13 residues. CDR3 loop: CASSGTGGYGYTF. As DNA, the CDR3 is TGTGCCAGCAGCGGGACAGGGGGCTATGGCTACACCTTC.

This clone turned up a few times. V gene TRBV4-3 combines with J gene TRBJ1-2; possibly TRBD1 for D (5 bases). Germline V gene data show CDR1 as LGHNA and CDR2 as YSLEER. The V end was cut by 2 bases, the J end by 5 bases, with 15 bases between. CDR3 size: 15 residues. CDR3 sequence (DNA): TGCGCCAGCAGCCAACGGGGGGTTTTGGGTTATGGCTACACCTTC. Amino acid sequence: CASSQRGVLGYGYTF.

The CDR3 DNA is TGTGCCAGCAGCTTAATTCGGGTTGAAGCTTTCTTT. Its translation is CASSLIRVEAFF. The gene calls are TRBV7-9 and TRBJ1-1, with no clear D. CDR3 size: 12 residues. Germline loops: CDR1 SEHNR, CDR2 FQNEAQ (reference sequence). Trimming took 2 bases from V and 7 from J, leaving 8 bases between them.

In its sample, this clone was seen a few times. V usage is TRBV3-1 (or the pseudogene TRBV3-2) and J usage is TRBJ1-5; unclear D gene. The CDR3 is made up of 12 amino acids. Trimming left V 2 bases short and J 6 bases short, with 5 bases between. Germline CDR1 and CDR2: LGHDT and YNNKEL (reference sequence). For the CDR3, the DNA is TGTGCCAGCAGCCAAAGCTTTCAGCCCCAGCATTTT. It is translated as CASSQSFQPQHF.